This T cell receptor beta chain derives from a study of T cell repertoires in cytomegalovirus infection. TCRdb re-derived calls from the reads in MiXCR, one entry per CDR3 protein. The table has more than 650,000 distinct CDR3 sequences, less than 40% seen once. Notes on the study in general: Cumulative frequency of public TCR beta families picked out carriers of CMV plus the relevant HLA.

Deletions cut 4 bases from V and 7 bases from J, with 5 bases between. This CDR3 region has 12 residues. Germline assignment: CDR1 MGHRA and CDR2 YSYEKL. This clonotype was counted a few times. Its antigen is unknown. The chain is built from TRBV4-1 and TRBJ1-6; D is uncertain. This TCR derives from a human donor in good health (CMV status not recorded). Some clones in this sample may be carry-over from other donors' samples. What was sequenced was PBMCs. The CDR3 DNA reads TGCGCCAGCAGCCGTCCAAATTCACCCCTCCACTTT. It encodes CASSRPNSPLHF.